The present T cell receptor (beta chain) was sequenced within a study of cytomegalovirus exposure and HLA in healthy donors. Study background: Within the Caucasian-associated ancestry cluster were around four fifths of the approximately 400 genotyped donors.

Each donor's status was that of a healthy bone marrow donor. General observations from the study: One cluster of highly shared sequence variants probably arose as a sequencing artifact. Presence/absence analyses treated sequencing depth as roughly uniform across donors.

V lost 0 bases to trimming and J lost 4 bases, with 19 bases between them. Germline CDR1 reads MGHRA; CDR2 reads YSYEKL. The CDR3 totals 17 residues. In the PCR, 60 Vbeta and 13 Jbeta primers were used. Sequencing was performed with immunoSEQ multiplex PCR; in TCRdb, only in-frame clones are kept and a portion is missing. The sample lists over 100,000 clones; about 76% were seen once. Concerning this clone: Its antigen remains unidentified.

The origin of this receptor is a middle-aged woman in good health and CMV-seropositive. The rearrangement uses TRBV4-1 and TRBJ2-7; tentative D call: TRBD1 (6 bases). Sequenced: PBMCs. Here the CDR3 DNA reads TGCGCCAGCAGCCAAGATAGAACAGGGTCGTTGGGATACGAGCAGTACTTC. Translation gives CASSQDRTGSLGYEQYF.